These T cell receptor beta chains were read from a single sample in a study of shared clonotypes between healthy human individuals. Generated by immunoSEQ multiplex PCR, the TCRdb table keeps only in-frame clones and is missing some. The sample has about 1 million clones, about 76% seen once. The specimen was memory CD4+ T cells sorted from blood. The receptors derive from a young man in good health. Each CDR3 is given with its conserved first and last residue. The D gene is left open where the match is weak. Expanded clones get a size class; other rows say once, few or many, or leave the size out.

d_call clone_size j_call v_call cdr3_aa cdr3_nt
NA NA TRBJ2-1 TRBV6-5 CASSRDPSSYNEQFF TGTGCCAGCAGTCGGGACCCGAGCTCCTACAATGAGCAGTTCTTC
NA NA TRBJ2-3 TRBV5-6 CASSLAGPIIDTQYF TGTGCCAGCAGCTTGGCGGGGCCCATAATAGATACGCAGTATTTT
NA once TRBJ1-1 TRBV7-8 CASSFPEGDTEAFF TGTGCCAGCAGCTTTCCAGAAGGGGACACTGAAGCTTTCTTT
TRBD1 few TRBJ1-2 TRBV5-1 CASSSGQGADYGYTF TGCGCCAGCAGCTCCGGACAGGGGGCGGACTATGGCTACACCTTC
TRBD1 NA TRBJ1-6 TRBV30 CAWATGVGSPLHF TGTGCCTGGGCTACAGGGGTCGGTTCACCCCTCCACTTT
TRBD1 NA TRBJ1-4 TRBV5-6 CASSVGQMFPTNEKLFF TGTGCCAGCAGCGTGGGACAGATGTTTCCAACTAATGAAAAACTGTTTTTT
NA NA TRBJ2-6 TRBV5-4 CASSSRAEDSSPGANVLTF TGTGCCAGCAGCTCGCGGGCTGAGGACAGTTCCCCTGGGGCCAACGTCCTGACTTTC
NA NA TRBJ2-7 TRBV19 CASSNAYEQYF TGTGCCAGTAGTAACGCCTACGAGCAGTACTTC
NA NA TRBJ2-3 TRBV19 CASSTGRRGDTQYF TGTGCCAGTAGTACCGGCCGGAGGGGAGATACGCAGTATTTT
TRBD2 NA TRBJ2-3 TRBV10-1 CASSPGLADTDTQYF TGCGCCAGCAGCCCGGGACTAGCAGACACAGATACGCAGTATTTT
NA NA TRBJ2-5 TRBV7-2 CASSLYSGEYQETQYF TGTGCCAGCAGCTTGTACAGCGGAGAGTACCAAGAGACCCAGTACTTC
TRBD2 NA TRBJ2-7 TRBV10-1 CASRGTSGSAYEQYF TGCGCCAGCAGGGGGACTAGCGGGAGTGCTTACGAGCAGTACTTC
NA once TRBJ2-5 TRBV6-6 CASSYSRLVQETQYF TGTGCCAGCAGTTACTCGAGACTAGTACAAGAGACCCAGTACTTC
NA NA TRBJ1-1 TRBV7-9 CASSSQGLNTEAFF TGTGCCAGCAGTTCCCAGGGATTGAACACTGAAGCTTTCTTT
NA NA TRBJ1-6 TRBV30 CACLRTESSYNSPLHF TGTGCCTGCTTGAGGACAGAAAGCTCCTATAATTCACCCCTCCACTTT
NA NA TRBJ1-2 TRBV30 CACNRQAPNGYTF TGTGCCTGTAACCGACAGGCCCCGAATGGCTACACCTTC